One and the same sample provided the 31 T cell receptor beta chains below, sequenced in a study of memory CD8 T cells in hepatitis C reinfection. Repertoires were generated with immunoSEQ multiplex PCR, while TCRdb's copy carries only in-frame clones and drops some. The sample carries tens of thousands of clones, roughly nine tenths recorded once. The time point was: pre-reinfection, 55 to 20 weeks before reinfection detection. TCR sequencing was done directly ex vivo on sorted cells, without expansion in vitro. Sequencing used naive CD8+ T cells sorted from blood. These receptors were collected from a man in his late teens or twenties with hepatitis C virus infection.

The V and J genes are TRBV7-8 and TRBJ2-3; TRBD2 agrees at 11 bases. Germline CDR1 and CDR2: SGHVS and FQNEAQ. With V trimmed by 0 bases and J by 5 bases, 1 base remained unmatched. The CDR3 runs 15 residues. The chain's CDR3 is CASSLAGTSGDTQYF. CDR3 nucleotide sequence: TGTGCCAGCAGCTTAGCCGGGACTAGCGGAGATACGCAGTATTTT.

This clone appeared once. The chain is built from TRBV28 and TRBJ2-3, with D possibly being TRBD2 (7 bases). This CDR3 comprises 18 residues. From germline, CDR1 is MDHEN and CDR2 SYDVKM. V lost 3 bases, J lost 0 bases, and 19 bases lay in between. In nucleotides, the CDR3 is TGTGCCAGCAGTTTCCGAGCGGGAAGGGGGTATAGCACAGATACGCAGTATTTT. Translation gives CASSFRAGRGYSTDTQYF.

CDR3 bases: TGTGCCAGCAGCTTTACGGGGTTCGAGGCCCTCTATGGCTACACCTTC. As protein: CASSFTGFEALYGYTF. The chain recombines TRBV7-8 with TRBJ1-2; no clear D gene. This CDR3 spans 16 amino acids. The germline CDR1 and CDR2 sequences are SGHVS and FQNEAQ. Trimming left V 3 bases short and J 4 bases short, with 18 bases between.

The chain links TRBV19 to TRBJ2-4; tentative D call: TRBD2 (5 bases). Germline CDR1 reads LNHDA; CDR2 reads SQIVND (reference sequence). The CDR3 has 17 residues. V lost 3 bases to trimming and J lost 0 bases, with 15 bases between them. The CDR3 DNA sequence: TGTGCCAGTAGTATCATGGTGGGGAGTGGAGCCAAAAACATTCAGTACTTC. Protein product: CASSIMVGSGAKNIQYF. Full variable domain (outside the CDR3, taken from reference TRBV19 and TRBJ2-4): DGGITQSPKYLFRKEGQNVTLSCEQNLNHDAMYWYRQDPGQGLRLIYYSQIVNDFQKGDIAEGYSVSREKKESFPLTVTSAQKNPTAFYLCASSIMVGSGAKNIQYFGAGTRLSVL.

V gene TRBV4-1 combines with J gene TRBJ2-1, with D tentatively TRBD2 (6 bases). This CDR3 is 14 amino acids long. The V end was cut by 3 bases, the J end by 7 bases, with 13 bases between. The germline V gene has CDR1 MGHRA and CDR2 YSYEKL. The CDR3 spells CASSHVASVNEQFF. The DNA of the CDR3 is TGCGCCAGCAGCCATGTGGCTAGCGTGAATGAGCAGTTCTTC.

The CDR3 reads CASSLETGSFYEQYF. The CDR3 DNA reads as TGTGCCAGCAGTTTGGAAACAGGGAGCTTTTACGAGCAGTACTTC. This chain uses TRBV28 with TRBJ2-7; possible D gene TRBD1, 6 bases. Looked up from germline, CDR1 is MDHEN and CDR2 is SYDVKM. This CDR3 has 15 amino acids. Trimming took 3 bases from V and 4 from J, leaving 16 bases between them.

V is TRBV28 and J is TRBJ1-5; D possibly corresponds to TRBD1 (5 bases). V lost 6 bases and J 6 bases, leaving 12 bases between the germline ends. The CDR3 totals 13 residues. CDR1 and CDR2 (germline): MDHEN, SYDVKM. In nucleotides, the CDR3 is TGTGCCAGCAGGGCAGGGCTGACTCAGCCCCAGCATTTT. It specifies CASRAGLTQPQHF.

The gene calls are TRBV11-2 and TRBJ1-2, with D uncertain. The CDR3 spans 15 residues. Germline values: CDR1 SGHAT, CDR2 FQNNGV. V gave up 2 bases and J gave up 4 bases, with 14 bases separating them. The CDR3 loop is CASSLSRAWAYGYTF. In nucleotides, the CDR3 is TGTGCCAGCAGCTTATCGAGGGCATGGGCCTATGGCTACACCTTC.

This chain joins TRBV7-9 and TRBJ2-7, with a weak D call TRBD2 (5 bases). V lost 4 bases and J 0 bases, leaving 16 bases between the germline ends. There are 16 residues in the CDR3. Germline V gene data show CDR1 as SEHNR and CDR2 as FQNEAQ (reference sequence). The CDR3 DNA follows: TGTGCCAGCAGCTCTCCCACCGGGGTGAGCTCCTACGAGCAGTACTTC. Translation gives CASSSPTGVSSYEQYF.

The genes are TRBV29-1 and TRBJ2-2; TRBD1 agrees at 8 bases. The CDR3 has 17 amino acids. Germline lookup yields CDR1 SQVTM and CDR2 ANQGSEA. V lost 6 bases to trimming and J lost 4 bases; unmatched junction nucleotides: 16. The CDR3 DNA is TGCAGCGTCGCTACTGGACAGGGCATCGGCGGCACCGGGGAGCTGTTTTTT. It yields the protein CSVATGQGIGGTGELFF.

The chain uses TRBV29-1 and TRBJ1-4; 9 bases agree with TRBD1. V lost 6 bases, J lost 5 bases, and 10 bases stayed unmatched. This CDR3 spans 15 amino acids. The germline V gene has CDR1 SQVTM and CDR2 ANQGSEA. The CDR3 region is CSVLYSGTGNEKLFF. CDR3 bases: TGCAGCGTCCTTTACTCCGGGACAGGGAATGAAAAACTGTTTTTT.

A word on this clone: Sequence at one end of the junction differs from germline and may be a read error. Other DNA sequences in this specimen translate into the identical CDR3. The J gene is TRBJ2-5, the V gene TRBV5-6, with 8 bases identical to TRBD1. The germline CDR1 and CDR2 sequences are SGHDT and YYEEEE. CDR3 length: 15 amino acids. This CDR3 is CASSKDRGLQETQYF. The CDR3 DNA reads as TGTGCCAGCAGCAAAGACAGGGGTTTGCAAGAGACCCAATACTTC.

The chain combines TRBV4-1 with TRBJ2-1; 9 bases align to TRBD2. CDR3 length: 14 residues. The J segment lost 5 bases and the V segment lost 4 bases, leaving 3 bases of the junction unmatched. Germline CDR1 and CDR2: MGHRA and YSYEKL. For the CDR3, the DNA is TGCGCCAGCAGCCGGGCGGGAGGGGACAATGAGCAGTTCTTC. The encoded protein is CASSRAGGDNEQFF.

V is TRBV27 and J is TRBJ1-1; the match to TRBD1 covers 8 bases. Germline-derived CDR1 and CDR2 are MNHEY and SMNVEV (reference sequence). This CDR3 spans 14 amino acids. Trimming took 4 bases from V and 1 from J; bases not matched to a gene: 2. CDR3 protein: CASSSGTGNTEAFF. The CDR3 nucleotides are TGTGCCAGCAGTTCCGGGACAGGGAACACTGAAGCTTTCTTT.

The rearrangement links TRBV27 to TRBJ2-1; 12 bases agree with TRBD2. The CDR3 consists of 16 residues. The V gene's germline CDR1 is MNHEY and CDR2 SMNVEV (reference sequence). With 2 bases clipped from V and 10 bases from J, the junction kept 9 bases outside the gene matches. CDR3 protein: CASSLKTSGGPREQFF. CDR3 DNA: TGTGCCAGCAGTTTAAAGACTAGCGGGGGCCCACGGGAGCAGTTCTTC.

This clone appeared a few times. V usage is TRBV5-6 and J usage is TRBJ2-1, with TRBD2 matching over 7 bases. Germline lookup yields CDR1 SGHDT and CDR2 YYEEEE. The CDR3 contains 14 residues. V lost 3 bases to trimming and J lost 3 bases; unmatched junction nucleotides: 3. CDR3 protein: CASSSGDYYNEQFF. CDR3 DNA sequence: TGTGCCAGCAGCTCGGGGGACTACTACAATGAGCAGTTCTTC. The full variable domain, its missing parts supplied by reference TRBV5-6 and TRBJ2-1, is DAGVTQSPTHLIKTRGQQVTLRCSPKSGHDTVSWYQQALGQGPQFIFQYYEEEERQRGNFPDRFSGHQFPNYSSELNVNALLLGDSALYLCASSSGDYYNEQFFGPGTRLTVL.

The gene calls are TRBV7-2 and TRBJ1-5; 8 positions match TRBD1. Germline V gives CDR1 SGHTA, CDR2 FQGNSA. V trimming: 3 bases; J trimming: 6 bases; junction bases outside the gene matches: 7. This CDR3 has 15 residues. CDR3 bases: TGTGCCAGCAGCTTTGGACAGGGTGGGTTTCAGCCCCAGCATTTT. Encoded protein: CASSFGQGGFQPQHF.

This chain links TRBV27 with TRBJ1-1, with 8 bases matching TRBD1. Trimming removed 2 bases from V and 3 bases from J; junction bases left unmatched: 2. Per germline, CDR1 MNHEY and CDR2 SMNVEV (reference sequence). This CDR3 is 14 amino acids long. The CDR3 reads CASSLRGQDTEAFF. The DNA for the CDR3 is TGTGCCAGCAGTTTACGGGGACAGGACACTGAAGCTTTCTTT.

This chain uses TRBV29-1 with TRBJ2-3; TRBD1 aligns across 7 bases. Germline CDR1 is SQVTM and CDR2 is ANQGSEA. The CDR3 is 15 residues long. The ends lost 6 bases at V and 2 bases at J; junction bases unmatched: 11. The CDR3 DNA follows: TGCAGCGTGAACGGACAGGTCCCTAACACAGATACGCAGTATTTT. It is translated as CSVNGQVPNTDTQYF.

This rearrangement joins TRBV6-1 to TRBJ1-1, with 8 bases that match TRBD1. The germline V gene encodes CDR1 MNHNS and CDR2 SASEGT. The junction had 11 bases not matched to a gene; V was cut back by 4 bases and J by 4 bases. The CDR3 spans 16 residues. For the CDR3, the DNA is TGTGCCAGCAGTGCCTCGACAGGGGAGGTGTGCACTGAAGCTTTCTTT. Its protein product is CASSASTGEVCTEAFF.

The chain is built from TRBV27 and TRBJ2-7, with D hard to call. Germline values: CDR1 MNHEY, CDR2 SMNVEV (reference sequence). Trimming stripped 3 bases from V and 0 bases from J, with 12 bases between. The CDR3 is made up of 15 amino acids. For the CDR3, the DNA is TGTGCCAGCAGTTTCGGCAGTCCTAGCTCCTACGAGCAGTACTTC. It yields the protein CASSFGSPSSYEQYF.

This clone was found a few times. The chain couples TRBV4-3 to TRBJ2-5; 12 bases match TRBD2. The V and J ends lost 4 bases and 5 bases, in that order; junction bases with no gene match: 8. The V gene's germline CDR1 is LGHNA and CDR2 YSLEER. The CDR3 runs to 16 residues. This CDR3 reads CASSRRLAGVDETQYF. In DNA form, the CDR3 reads TGCGCCAGCAGCCGCCGACTAGCGGGGGTCGATGAGACCCAGTACTTC.

The V gene is TRBV7-9, the J gene TRBJ1-1; D is perhaps TRBD1 (5 bases). Germline-derived CDR1 and CDR2 are SEHNR and FQNEAQ (reference sequence). CDR3 length: 12 amino acids. V was trimmed by 5 bases and J by 6 bases, leaving 10 bases between them. The CDR3 bases are TGTGCCAGCAGCGATAGGGGATCTGAAGCTTTCTTT. This translates into CASSDRGSEAFF.

The chain employs TRBV4-1 and TRBJ2-2; 10 nucleotides align to TRBD1. This CDR3 has 16 residues. V lost 0 bases, J lost 4 bases, and 2 bases stayed unmatched. Germline V gene data show CDR1 as MGHRA and CDR2 as YSYEKL. This CDR3 reads CASSQEWTGGTGELFF. In DNA, the CDR3 is TGCGCCAGCAGCCAAGAGTGGACAGGGGGCACCGGGGAGCTGTTTTTT.

This chain joins TRBV11-2 and TRBJ1-6; 7 bases agree with TRBD1. Germline lookup yields CDR1 SGHAT and CDR2 FQNNGV. The CDR3 contains 20 residues. V lost 0 bases to trimming and J lost 0 bases; unmatched junction nucleotides: 11. DNA of the CDR3: TGTGCCAGCAGCTTAGATAGGGACAGCGCTTTAAGCTCCTATAATTCACCCCTCCACTTT. This gives the protein CASSLDRDSALSSYNSPLHF. The whole variable domain, filled in from reference TRBV11-2 and TRBJ1-6, reads EAGVAQSPRYKIIEKRQSVAFWCNPISGHATLYWYQQILGQGPKLLIQFQNNGVVDDSQLPKDRFSAERLKGVDSTLKIQPAKLEDSAVYLCASSLDRDSALSSYNSPLHFGNGTRLTVT.

This clone has just one count. V is TRBV5-5 and J is TRBJ2-5; D uncertain. The closer fit of TRBJ2-7 to the DNA end suggests the J call may be wrong. This CDR3 comprises 12 residues. CDR1 and CDR2 (germline): SGHKS, YYEKEE (reference sequence). The chain's CDR3 is CASSLDSSEQYF. Here the CDR3 DNA reads TGTGCCAGCAGCTTGGATTCTAGCGAGCAGTACTTC.

The V gene is TRBV4-1, the J gene TRBJ1-5, with D possibly TRBD1 on 6 matching bases. This CDR3 is 17 amino acids long. Per the germline V gene, CDR1 is MGHRA and CDR2 is YSYEKL. V lost 1 base, J lost 2 bases, and 15 bases lay in between. The CDR3 DNA is TGCGCCAGCAGCCAAGCGACAGGAGGATGGGGCAATCAGCCCCAGCATTTT. This gives the protein CASSQATGGWGNQPQHF.

This sequence joins TRBV6-1 and TRBJ2-7, with 9 bases identical to TRBD1. Germline trimming cut 7 bases from V and 4 bases from J; bases unmatched to any gene: 5. The CDR3 length is 13 residues. Germline CDR1 reads MNHNS; CDR2 reads SASEGT. For the CDR3, the DNA is TGTGCCAGCATTACAGGGGGCCTTTACGAGCAGTACTTC. Protein sequence: CASITGGLYEQYF.

The rearrangement joins TRBV7-8 to TRBJ2-3; TRBD2 agrees at 12 bases. The CDR3 length is 18 residues. The germline V gene encodes CDR1 SGHVS and CDR2 FQNEAQ. The V and J ends lost 5 bases and 0 bases, in that order; junction bases with no gene match: 9. The CDR3 DNA is TGTGCCAGCAGCCCTCGACTAGCGGGGGTTAATAGCACAGATACGCAGTATTTT. It yields the protein CASSPRLAGVNSTDTQYF.

This clone was found once. The chain couples TRBV11-2 to TRBJ2-3; D ambiguous. The CDR3 extends over 15 amino acids. V was cut by 5 bases and J by 4 bases, with 16 bases left in between. The germline CDR1 and CDR2 sequences are SGHAT and FQNNGV. The CDR3 region has the DNA TGTGCCAGCAGCCCGGTCGGTTTCCCGGCAGATACGCAGTATTTT. Translated: CASSPVGFPADTQYF.

The chain recombines TRBV27 with TRBJ2-3, with D perhaps matching TRBD2 (6 bases). Germline CDR1 reads MNHEY; CDR2 reads SMNVEV (reference sequence). The CDR3 covers 15 residues. Between the trimmed V and J ends, which lost 6 bases and 2 bases, there was a span of 15 bases. CDR3 sequence reads: CASSLFSGVTDTQYF. As DNA, the CDR3 is TGTGCCAGCAGCCTATTTAGCGGAGTCACAGATACGCAGTATTTT.